This T cell receptor beta chain is from a study of shared clonotypes between healthy human individuals (TCRdb year 2020). Some background on the complete study: The cohort comprised a couple of women and three men aged 18 to 49 years. For each donor, CD4 naive and CD4 memory were each given three plates, CD8 naive was given two plates, and CD8 memory was given one plate. The study deeply sequenced blood TCR repertoires of five healthy adults to estimate repertoire size and the extent of clonotype sharing between individuals. To increase sequencing depth and limit assay-specific biases, different laboratories used diverse techniques to prepare libraries and sequence TCR repertoires. Each donor's leukapheresis produced roughly between roughly 0.85 and 9.5 billion PBMCs. What the research found in general, with its limitations: Across a handful of donors, around 5% of naive CD4, over 3% of naive CD8, about 2.3% of memory CD4, and roughly 0.41% of memory CD8 clonotypes were shared. Pairwise subsampling indicated that sequencing depth was expected to affect the degree of clonotype sharing among donors. Sampling was limited to blood, and TCR repertoires in tissue likely differ from TCR repertoires in blood. The small number of donors limited the genetic and exposure-history diversity represented. Rarefaction of sorted-subset datasets indicated incomplete sequencing despite the large sequencing depth. Compared with non-shared clonotypes, clonotypes shared by all four sorted-subset donors had higher generation probabilities. Naive subsets generally had larger estimated clonotype richness than memory subsets did.

Using the deep immunoSEQ assay, TCR CDR3 regions were amplified from genomic DNA by multiplex PCR. Extracted genomic DNA from each cell subset was distributed evenly across all wells of several immunoSEQ 96-well plates, and each plate was treated as a replicate. For sorted subsets, around 0.2 ug of genomic DNA, equivalent to 25,000 to 35,000 T cell genomes, went into each replicate PCR. The purified libraries were quantified using a Qubit 3.0 fluorometer, sized with a Bioanalyzer 2100, and then quantified again using the KAPA Library Quantification kit. Every immunoSEQ 96-well plate was sequenced on a dedicated single-read 150-cycle Illumina NextSeq 550 flow cell. Processing in the source paper ran as follows. The immunoSEQ output contained only junctional sequences without quality scores, so filtering could not match that applied to full-length reads. To assign V/J genes and CDR3, sequences were annotated using PyIR, a Python wrapper for IgBLAST v1.9, with IMGT germline references. Reads were filtered out if the reads had weak V/J assignments (E-value above 1e-6), no CDR3, stop codons, out-of-frame junctions, or ambiguous translated residues. A V3J clonotype was defined by an identical inferred V gene, J gene, and CDR3 amino acid sequence. Percentage overlap between repertoires was calculated by dividing the number of shared unique clonotypes by the size of the smaller repertoire. Repertoire richness was assessed with RTK rarefaction, the Chao1 estimator, and Recon v2.1 estimates of unobserved clonotypes. OLGA was used to compute generation probabilities for all TCRbeta clonotypes that the gDNA method yielded from a few donors. This is the immuneACCESS table as TCRdb keeps it, with only in-frame sequences that have V and J called. A part of the clones is gone; compared with another copy, unresolved V genes explain less than half, and the rest is unexplained. V and J calls and clone size follow that table, whereas D and trimming were derived from the DNA. This sample lists about 2.1 million clones; just over 90% were detected once. 1.5% to 2% of the sample lies in the top ten.

Turning to this clone: The antigen it binds to is not known. The sample holds no much larger clone one base away, and base qualities are not on file.

CD8 naive samples were obtained by positive selection for CCR7 among CD45RO-negative cells, yielding a CD45RA+CCR7+ population from which TemRA cells were excluded. The donors were healthy, HIV-negative adults who had no recently reported acute infections or vaccinations. All donors were Caucasian adults living in Nashville, Tennessee, USA. After blood collection by leukapheresis, PBMCs were isolated using Ficoll-Histopaque density gradient centrifugation and then cryopreserved in the vapor phase of liquid nitrogen. Purity and quantity of every magnetically sorted T cell population were checked by analytical flow cytometry. From each sorted fraction, genomic DNA was isolated and quantified by UV absorbance on a Nanodrop 2000c. Sequencing was carried out using naive CD8+ T cells from PBMCs. The meaning of the sample's cell subset or site label: CD45RA+CCR7+. This receptor was obtained from a man aged 18 to 30 in good health. Some clones in this sample may be carry-over from other donors' samples.

The CDR3 corresponds to CASSLGAGTQVHGELFF. The DNA sequence is as follows: TGCGCCAGCAGCTTGGGGGCCGGGACGCAGGTCCACGGGGAGCTGTTTTTT. The rearranged chain carries TRBV5-1 and TRBJ2-2; the D gene may be TRBD1 or TRBD2, since each aligns over 5 bases. The CDR3 holds 17 amino acids from the cysteine to the phenylalanine. Only the CDR3 DNA is retained, 51 bases long and in frame from the first base. Based on the germline V gene, the CDR1 and CDR2 sequences are SGHRS and YFSETQ. Between the V and J ends, shortened by 0 bases and 7 bases respectively, the junction contains 19 bases.